Given below is one TCR beta chain in context. The data are from a study of OX40 agonist ivuxolimab in advanced cancers. The method was immunoSEQ multiplex PCR; TCRdb's version includes in-frame clones alone and lacks a portion of them. The sample contains about 90,000 clones, approximately 90% of which appear only once. The sequencing used CD4+ or CD8+ T cells sorted from blood, collected in a trial of the OX40 agonist ivuxolimab. This clonotype was obtained from an adult with an advanced solid tumor such as melanoma, head and neck, liver or kidney cancer.

CDR3 DNA: TGTGCCAGCAGTGAATTTACGGACTCTGGAAACACCATATATTTT. Translation gives CASSEFTDSGNTIYF. The chain links TRBV6-1 to TRBJ1-3; D is unclear. CDR1 MNHNS and CDR2 SASEGT come from the germline V gene. V was clipped by 2 bases and J by 0 bases, with 8 bases between them. The length of the CDR3 is 15 residues.